The 5 T cell receptor beta chains below come from one sample, sequenced in a study of post-analysis software for immune sequencing data. Antigen specificity for these receptors is unknown. Study-wide findings and caveats: Patients showed TRBV5-6, TRBV5-1 and TRBV20-1 among several TRBV segments more frequent than in controls.

Included in the TCR beta cDNA libraries were unique molecular identifiers. Using its own MiXCR run on the PCR reads, TCRdb lists one record per CDR3 protein. The profile shows more than 500,000 distinct CDR3 sequences, approximately 31% of them singletons. Specimen: blood. These receptors all stem from a girl under 18 with multiple sclerosis.

The gene calls are TRBV27 and TRBJ2-1; D perhaps matches TRBD1 (6 bases). Trimming cost V 5 bases and J 7 bases, with 24 bases left between them. CDR1 is MNHEY, CDR2 SMNVEV, per germline (reference sequence). CDR3 length: 17 amino acids. CDR3 residues: CASSPELDPPRGNEQFF. The CDR3 DNA is TGTGCCAGCAGTCCGGAACTCGACCCTCCTAGGGGGAATGAGCAGTTCTTC.

The J gene is TRBJ2-1, the V gene TRBV7-9, with 10 bases matching TRBD2. Germline CDR1 is SEHNR and CDR2 is FQNEAQ (reference sequence). V was clipped by 6 bases and J by 1 base; unmatched bases: 6. The CDR3 is 16 residues long. The CDR3 sequence is CASRTKAGGSYNEQFF. As DNA, the CDR3 is TGTGCCAGCAGAACAAAAGCGGGGGGGTCCTACAATGAGCAGTTCTTC.

This chain links TRBV7-9 with TRBJ1-1, with D possibly TRBD1 on 5 matching bases. V dropped 5 bases and J dropped 0 bases, with 13 bases sitting between them. Germline lookup yields CDR1 SEHNR and CDR2 FQNEAQ (reference sequence). The CDR3 is 15 amino acids. Written as DNA, the CDR3 is TGTGCCAGCAGCCCCAGGGCTCCCCTGAACACTGAAGCTTTCTTT. Translated: CASSPRAPLNTEAFF.

Concerning this clonotype: Compared with germline, one end of the junction differs, possibly owing to a read error. The CDR3 DNA is TGTGCCATCGGTGATACAGAGGACTACTGCAATGAGCAGTTCTTC. It translates to CAIGDTEDYCNEQFF. The chain combines TRBV10-3 with TRBJ2-1, with D perhaps matching TRBD2 (6 bases). CDR3 size: 15 residues. Per germline, CDR1 ENHRY and CDR2 SYGVKD.

In this sample, this clonotype turned up a few times. This sequence joins TRBV7-8 and TRBJ2-1; possible D gene TRBD2, 6 bases. The V gene's germline CDR1 is SGHVS and CDR2 FQNEAQ. The CDR3 runs 16 residues. V was trimmed by 5 bases and J by 3 bases, leaving 17 bases between them. CDR3 coding DNA: TGTGCCAGCAGCACTATGGGGGGATGGGGCTACAATGAGCAGTTCTTC. Its protein is CASSTMGGWGYNEQFF.